Reported below is one T cell receptor (beta chain). Its antigen remains unknown. TCRdb re-called the 5' RACE reads through MiXCR, storing one row per CDR3 protein. The sample includes fewer than 450,000 distinct CDR3 sequences, approximately 10% seen only once; the top ten take roughly 18%. The V end was cut by 4 bases, the J end by 4 bases, with 17 bases between. The CDR3 extends over 16 amino acids. Germline CDR1 and CDR2: MGHRA and YSYEKL. The sample originates from a study of T cells after yellow fever vaccination. Study information: For low cell numbers, libraries were made with SMART-Seq v4 Ultra Low Input. Broader study findings: Among primary-vaccination clones, most reappeared after the booster, at approximately 96% for CD4 and under 90% for CD8. The CD4 compartment and the CD8 compartment contained a small share of clonotypes in common. Abundant clonotypes from the bulk population could have been carried over as contaminants into FACS-sorted repertoires.

The receptor was isolated from a man aged 18 to 29 who received the YFV17D yellow fever vaccine. The V and J genes are TRBV4-1 and TRBJ1-5; D may be TRBD1 (6 bases). Sample: PBMCs, taken on the day of the first yellow fever vaccination. DNA for the CDR3: TGCGCCAGCAGCCGGGGGGGCAGGTCGTTTAATCAGCCCCAGCATTTT. It yields the protein CASSRGGRSFNQPQHF.